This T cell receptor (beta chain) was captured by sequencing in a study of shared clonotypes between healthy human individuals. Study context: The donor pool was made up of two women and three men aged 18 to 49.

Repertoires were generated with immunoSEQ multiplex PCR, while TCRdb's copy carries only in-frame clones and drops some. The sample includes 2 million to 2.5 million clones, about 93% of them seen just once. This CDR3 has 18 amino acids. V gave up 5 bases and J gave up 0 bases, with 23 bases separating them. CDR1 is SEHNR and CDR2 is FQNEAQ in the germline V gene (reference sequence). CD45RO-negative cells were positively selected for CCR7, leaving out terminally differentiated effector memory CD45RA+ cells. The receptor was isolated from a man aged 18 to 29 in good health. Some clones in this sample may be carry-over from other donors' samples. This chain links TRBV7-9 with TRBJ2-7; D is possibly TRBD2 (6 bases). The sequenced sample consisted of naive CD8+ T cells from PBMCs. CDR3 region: CASSDLTLVSGSSYEQYF. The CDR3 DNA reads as TGTGCCAGCAGCGATCTCACCCTCGTTAGCGGTAGCTCCTACGAGCAGTACTTC.